The clone carrying this T cell receptor beta chain was counted a few times. The antigen is unknown. A read error may produce the germline difference seen at one junction end. This CDR3 has 17 residues. Germline values: CDR1 SGDLS, CDR2 YYNGEE. Central memory, naive, regulatory and stem cell-like memory CD4+ cells were sorted by CD45RO/CCR7/CD25/CD127/CD95/CD27. These data originate in a study of beta chain features in type 1 diabetes. Reverse transcription of all isolated RNA meant that expressed TCRB transcripts were sequenced. Produced via immunoSEQ multiplex PCR; TCRdb's table is partial and in-frame only. Among about 900,000 clones, about a sixth were seen once, and the ten largest hold 0.02% to 0.03%. Study-wide results and caveats: The question of HLA type influencing TCRB rearrangement was one that remained unresolved here. The study found moderately but significantly shorter TCRB CDR3s in all four CD4+ subsets of Type 1 diabetes patients. The naive, central memory and Treg TCRB repertoires showed an apparent similarity that was greater among patients than among healthy donors.

The chain recombines TRBV9 with TRBJ2-1; 9 bases agree with TRBD1. The sample taken for sequencing was naive CD4+ T cells from blood. The clonotype originates from a woman in her late teens or twenties in good health. The CDR3 DNA follows: TGTGCCAGCAGTGTAGCCCCGGGACAGGGAATGTACAATGAGCAGTTCTTC. Protein product: CASSVAPGQGMYNEQFF.